This entry describes one T cell receptor beta chain. Its antigen remains unknown. One end of the junction fails to match germline, which may point to a read error. The sample is drawn from a study of tumor-infiltrating lymphocytes in primary liver carcinoma. As for the study in general: The study enrolled male and female patients aged 30 to 69 years. Study-wide results and limits: Less overlap was seen in tumor-adjacent and tumor-blood pairs than in tumor region pairs.

Unsorted bulk tissue (roughly 20-34 mg) underwent RNA and DNA co-extraction. Patients' primary liver carcinoma was surgically resected. Starting from around 500 ng of total RNA, TCR beta cDNA was produced with a primer in the constant region. Three nested multiplex PCR rounds, a slightly modified ARM-PCR, produced the libraries for TCR beta. Each of the first two PCR rounds ran approximately 11 cycles with TRBV1-TRBV30 forward and C-beta reverse primers. TCRdb reprocessed the multiplex PCR reads with MiXCR, giving one entry per CDR3 protein. The sample shows tens of thousands of distinct CDR3 sequences, roughly 69% of them seen only once. The CDR3 is made up of 16 amino acids. In germline, CDR1 is KGHSH, CDR2 LQKENI.

The specimen was liver tumor tissue from sampling region 4. Subset of the sample: tumor region T4, right-lateral pole. This clonotype was obtained from a man between 40 and 49 years old with primary liver carcinoma and hepatitis B virus infection. The rearrangement links TRBV18 to TRBJ2-7, with TRBD1 matching 7 bases. CDR3: CTSLPVRDSSPYEQYF. The CDR3 DNA is TGTACCAGCTTACCAGTTCGGGACAGCTCTCCCTACGAGCAGTACTTC.